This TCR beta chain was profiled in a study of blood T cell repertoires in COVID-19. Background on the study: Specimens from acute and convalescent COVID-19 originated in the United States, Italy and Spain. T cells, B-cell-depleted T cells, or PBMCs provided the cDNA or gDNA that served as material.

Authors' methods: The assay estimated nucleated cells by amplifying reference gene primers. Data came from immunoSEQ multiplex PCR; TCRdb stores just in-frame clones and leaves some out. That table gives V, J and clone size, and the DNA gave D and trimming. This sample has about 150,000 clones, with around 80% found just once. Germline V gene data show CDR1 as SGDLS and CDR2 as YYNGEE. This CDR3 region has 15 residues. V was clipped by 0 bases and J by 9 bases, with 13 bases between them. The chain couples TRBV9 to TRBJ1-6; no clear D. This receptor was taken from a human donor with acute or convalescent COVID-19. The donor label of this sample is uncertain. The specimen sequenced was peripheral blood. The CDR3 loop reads CASSVVSSGASPLHF. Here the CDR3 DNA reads TGTGCCAGCAGCGTAGTTTCGTCAGGTGCTTCACCCCTCCACTTT.